This T cell receptor beta chain was captured by sequencing in a study of regulatory T cells in long-lasting Graves disease. For TCR beta, libraries came from iRepertoire HTBI primers and Arm-PCR of CDR3 regions. MiXCR, applied by TCRdb to the multiplex PCR reads, yields one record per CDR3 protein. The sample includes about 660,000 distinct CDR3 sequences, about 32% of them seen just once. This clonotype was seen ten or more times. Trimming removed 1 base at V and 3 bases at J, with 6 bases between. The CDR3 totals 13 residues. Germline V lookup: CDR1 MDHEN, CDR2 SYDVKM. Described time point: persistent/refractory GD, antithyroid drugs over 5 years with positive TRAb. The TCR library was made from RNA extracted from PBMCs.

The clonotype was recovered from a female donor with Graves disease. Material: peripheral blood mononuclear cells (PBMCs), obtained when the disease was refractory, from a patient treated with antithyroid drugs. V and J are TRBV28 and TRBJ1-2; D unresolved. The CDR3 region is CASSLSPDYGYTF. CDR3 sequence (DNA): TGTGCCAGCAGTTTATCCCCGGACTATGGCTACACCTTC.